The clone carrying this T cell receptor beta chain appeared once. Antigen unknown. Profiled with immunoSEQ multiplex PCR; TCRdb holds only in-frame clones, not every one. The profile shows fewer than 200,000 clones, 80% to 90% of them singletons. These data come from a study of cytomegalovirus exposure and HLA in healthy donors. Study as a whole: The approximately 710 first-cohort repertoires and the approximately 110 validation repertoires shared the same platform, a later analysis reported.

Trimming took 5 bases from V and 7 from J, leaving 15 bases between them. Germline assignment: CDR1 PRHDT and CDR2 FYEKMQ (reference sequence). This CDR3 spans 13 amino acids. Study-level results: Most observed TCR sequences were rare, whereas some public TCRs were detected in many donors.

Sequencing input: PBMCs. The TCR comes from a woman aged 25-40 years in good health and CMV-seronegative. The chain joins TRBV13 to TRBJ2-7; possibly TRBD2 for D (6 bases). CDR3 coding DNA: TGTGCCAGCAGCCTCGGACTACCATCGGAGCAGTACTTC. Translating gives CASSLGLPSEQYF.